The T cell receptor (beta chain) described here comes from a study of blood T cell repertoires in COVID-19. Study details: The United States, Italy and Spain supplied acute and convalescent COVID-19 samples.

Methods used by the authors: Amplification of reference gene primers provided the estimated nucleated cell counts. Only in-frame clones appear in the TCRdb table, and some are missing; sequencing was by immunoSEQ multiplex PCR. The D gene and trimming were derived from the DNA, and the V and J assignments and clone size from that table. The sample records some 200,000 clones, about four fifths being singletons. V lost 7 bases and J lost 6; bases outside the gene matches: 14. The CDR3 runs to 16 residues. Germline lookup yields CDR1 KGHDR and CDR2 SFDVKD. In terms of age and location, participants ranged from roughly 18 to 90 years and lived in roughly 22 US areas. Cohort 3 recovery required two negative PCRs, clearance, or symptom resolution.

The clonotype was recovered from a man aged 35 to 55 who had recovered from COVID-19. The specimen was PBMCs or T cells enriched from blood (not recorded which). The chain combines TRBV24-1 with TRBJ1-5, with 7 bases fitting TRBD1. The CDR3 bases are TGTGCCACCAGCGGGGCCGGGACAGCGTCTCGTCAGCCCCAGCATTTT. This sequence encodes CATSGAGTASRQPQHF.